The clone carrying this T cell receptor beta chain was seen a few times. Germline V gives CDR1 SGHTA, CDR2 FQGNSA. This CDR3 spans 12 amino acids. V lost 0 bases, J lost 6 bases, and 3 bases lay in between. One entry per CDR3 protein, called by TCRdb with MiXCR from the 5' RACE reads. The table records approximately 71,000 distinct CDR3 sequences, approximately 14% of them present only once. This entry is derived from a study of early T cells in non-severe SARS-CoV-2 infection. The chain employs TRBV7-2 and TRBJ2-1; D not certain. The clonotype was recovered from an adult who was a healthcare worker with PCR-confirmed SARS-CoV-2 infection or an uninfected control (not recorded which). Sample: whole blood. The CDR3 region is CASSLAANEQFF. CDR3 bases: TGTGCCAGCAGCTTAGCGGCCAATGAGCAGTTCTTC.